Listed here is a single T cell receptor beta chain. This entry belongs to a study of CD8 T cells in Susac syndrome. 0.5 to 1 ug RNA was reverse transcribed with random hexamers. TCRdb recomputed calls from the immunoSEQ multiplex PCR reads with MiXCR, one row per CDR3 protein. The sample shows 150,000 or so distinct CDR3 sequences, just under 97% of them seen only once. The V end was cut by 5 bases, the J end by 6 bases, with 10 bases between. The CDR3 spans 13 residues. CDR1 is SEHNR and CDR2 is FQNEAQ in the germline V gene (reference sequence). Sequencing was performed on CD8+ T cells from PBMCs. The TCR originated in a human donor with multiple sclerosis. This chain connects TRBV7-9 to TRBJ1-4, with TRBD1 as a possible D gene (5 bases). As DNA, the CDR3 is TGTGCCAGCAGCGGGGACCTGTATGAAAAACTGTTTTTT. It is translated as CASSGDLYEKLFF.